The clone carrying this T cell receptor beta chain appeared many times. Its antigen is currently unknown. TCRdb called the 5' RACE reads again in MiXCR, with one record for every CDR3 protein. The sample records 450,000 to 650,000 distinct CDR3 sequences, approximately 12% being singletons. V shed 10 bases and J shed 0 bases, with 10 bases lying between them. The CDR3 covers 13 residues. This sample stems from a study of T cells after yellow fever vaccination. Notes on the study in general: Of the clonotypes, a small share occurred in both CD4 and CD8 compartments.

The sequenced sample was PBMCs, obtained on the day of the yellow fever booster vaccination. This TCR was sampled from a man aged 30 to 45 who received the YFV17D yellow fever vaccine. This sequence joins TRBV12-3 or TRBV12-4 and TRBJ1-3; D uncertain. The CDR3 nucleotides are TGTGCCACCGGACCGCGCTCTGGAAACACCATATATTTT. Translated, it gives CATGPRSGNTIYF.